These T cell receptor beta chains were read from a single sample in a study of blood T cell repertoires in COVID-19. Generated by immunoSEQ multiplex PCR, the TCRdb table keeps only in-frame clones and is missing some. The sample shows 80,000 or so clones, 70% to 90% of them seen only once. Material for sequencing was peripheral blood. The receptors shown here come from a man between 60 and 70 years old with COVID-19, enrolled during active disease. CDR3s include the opening cysteine and the closing phenylalanine or tryptophan. A D gene is named only where the DNA matches it firmly. Clone size is stated in some rows and not others, as once, few, many or a class when expanded.

cdr3_nt cdr3_aa j_call clone_size d_call v_call
TGTGCCAGCTCACCACCGGCAGGGGGTTTTAGTACGGCTAATGAAAAACTGTTTTTT CASSPPAGGFSTANEKLFF TRBJ1-4 . TRBD1 TRBV18
TGTGCCAGCAGTCGGACAGTGGAAAAACTGTTTTTT CASSRTVEKLFF TRBJ1-4 . . TRBV25-1
TGTGCCAGCAGCCGGTACCCGGGACAGAGCACAGATACGCAGTATTTT CASSRYPGQSTDTQYF TRBJ2-3 . TRBD1 TRBV7-3
TGTGCCAGCAGCCCCGGGACAGACAATCAGCCCCAGCATTTT CASSPGTDNQPQHF TRBJ1-5 . TRBD1 TRBV7-9
TGTGCCAGCAGCCATACGTCCGACAGAGACAATGAGCAGTTCTTC CASSHTSDRDNEQFF TRBJ2-1 . . TRBV7-9
TGTGCCAGCAGCCAAGATATTCGGACAGCCTCTGGAAACACCATATATTTT CASSQDIRTASGNTIYF TRBJ1-3 once . TRBV3-1/TRBV3-2
TGTGCCACCAGCAGACTCCGACAGGGGGGAAGTGGTTCACCCCTCCACTTT CATSRLRQGGSGSPLHF TRBJ1-6 . TRBD1 TRBV15
TGTGCCAGCACTAGAGATGGGTGGTTGAACACTGAAGCTTTCTTT CASTRDGWLNTEAFF TRBJ1-1 . . TRBV6-5
TGTGCCAGCAGCCGGACACCGAACACTGAAGCTTTCTTT CASSRTPNTEAFF TRBJ1-1 . . TRBV14
TGTGCCAGCAGGGCGAGACAGGGGAGAGGCTACACCTTC CASRARQGRGYTF TRBJ1-2 . TRBD1 TRBV6-4
TGTGCCAGTAGTACCGGGACAGGCTCCTACGAGCAGTACTTC CASSTGTGSYEQYF TRBJ2-7 many TRBD1 TRBV19
TGTGCCAGCAGCCCCGGGGGGGATCTATCGAACACTGAAGCTTTCTTT CASSPGGDLSNTEAFF TRBJ1-1 . . TRBV11-3
TGTGCCAGCAGTTTTGGGGCTTATGGCTACACCTTC CASSFGAYGYTF TRBJ1-2 . . TRBV28
TGTGCCAGCAGTGGACTAGCGGTAGAGAATGAGCAGTTCTTC CASSGLAVENEQFF TRBJ2-1 . TRBD2 TRBV2
TGTGCCAGCAGTCGACTAGCACCCAATGAGCAGTTCTTC CASSRLAPNEQFF TRBJ2-1 . TRBD2 TRBV12-3/TRBV12-4
TGTGCCAGCAGCGGCCCAACAGGGGGGACCGAGCAGTACTTC CASSGPTGGTEQYF TRBJ2-7 . TRBD1 TRBV7-9
TGCAGCGTTGGGTATACCCTGAGAGAGACCCAGTACTTC CSVGYTLRETQYF TRBJ2-5 . . TRBV29-1
TGTGCCTGGAGTGTGGACGCAGGGGGCGGTGAAAAACTGTTTTTT CAWSVDAGGGEKLFF TRBJ1-4 . TRBD1 TRBV30
TGTGCCACCAGTGATTTAGGCAGGGGAAACACTGAAGCTTTCTTT CATSDLGRGNTEAFF TRBJ1-1 few . TRBV24-1
TGTGCCAGCAGCCAAATTGGGACAGGGGGCGCTCAGCCCCAGCATTTT CASSQIGTGGAQPQHF TRBJ1-5 . TRBD1 TRBV3-1/TRBV3-2
TGTGCCAGCAGTTACTCGAGAGGGAACACTGAAGCTTTCTTT CASSYSRGNTEAFF TRBJ1-1 . . TRBV6-5
TGTGCCTGGAGGGGGGCATATCAAGCTTTCTTT CAWRGAYQAFF TRBJ1-1 . . TRBV30
TGTGCCAGCAGCGTTTCGACAGGGCTGGGAAACACCATATATTTT CASSVSTGLGNTIYF TRBJ1-3 . TRBD1 TRBV7-2
TGTGCCAGCAGTTCACGGACACAGGATTCACCCCTCCACTTT CASSSRTQDSPLHF TRBJ1-6 . . TRBV6-5
TGTGCCAGCAGCTTCGGACAGGATGGGGCTGAAGCTTTCTTT CASSFGQDGAEAFF TRBJ1-1 . TRBD1 TRBV7-9
TGTGCCAGCAGCCTAGGGGGGGGTTTAATGGATACGCAGTATTTT CASSLGGGLMDTQYF TRBJ2-3 . . TRBV6-5
TGTGCGAGTACCTATTCGGGGGAGGGCAAAAACATTCAGTACTTC CASTYSGEGKNIQYF TRBJ2-4 . TRBD2 TRBV19
TGTGCCAGCAGCCCCGCCGGGGGGGACACTGAAGCTTTCTTT CASSPAGGDTEAFF TRBJ1-1 . . TRBV11-1
TGTGCCAGCAGCGTGGGACTGACCTATGGCTACACCTTC CASSVGLTYGYTF TRBJ1-2 . . TRBV2
TGTGCCAGCAGTGAGGAGCGGGACTCTGAAGCTTTCTTT CASSEERDSEAFF TRBJ1-1 . . TRBV2
TGTGCCAGCAGCTCCGGACAGGGGTACAATCAGCCCCAGCATTTT CASSSGQGYNQPQHF TRBJ1-5 . TRBD1 TRBV5-6
TGTGCCAGTAGTCCATGGACTAGCGGGAGAGGTGCAGATACGCAGTATTTT CASSPWTSGRGADTQYF TRBJ2-3 . TRBD2 TRBV19
TGCGCCAGCAGCGAGCAGGGGGCGGCCGGAAACACCATATATTTT CASSEQGAAGNTIYF TRBJ1-3 . TRBD1 TRBV5-1
TGTGCCAGCTCACCGGGACAGGTTTTGAGCTACACCTTC CASSPGQVLSYTF TRBJ1-2 few TRBD1 TRBV18
TGTGCCAGCAGCGTAGCCCCCGACAGGGTTCAGCCCCAGCATTTT CASSVAPDRVQPQHF TRBJ1-5 . TRBD1 TRBV9
TGCGCCAGCAGCGGGGGGGTCCAGCAAGAGACCCAGTACTTC CASSGGVQQETQYF TRBJ2-5 . TRBD2 TRBV5-1
TGCGCCAGCAGCTTGGTTAGTAGCGAGATAGATACGCAGTATTTT CASSLVSSEIDTQYF TRBJ2-3 few . TRBV5-1
TGTGCCAGTAGTATTGACTCTACGGGGATCCGGAACACTGAAGCTTTCTTT CASSIDSTGIRNTEAFF TRBJ1-1 . . TRBV19
TGTGCCAGCAGCTTAGGTGGGACAGAGAGAATCCCGACCTACAATGAGCAGTTCTTC CASSLGGTERIPTYNEQFF TRBJ2-1 . TRBD1 TRBV7-3
TGCGCCAGCAGCTCCGGAGCGGGGTGGGGCACCGGGGAGCTGTTTTTT CASSSGAGWGTGELFF TRBJ2-2 . TRBD2 TRBV5-1
TGTGCCAGCAGTTTGACTAGCGGTGAGCAGTACTTC CASSLTSGEQYF TRBJ2-7 . TRBD2 TRBV12-3/TRBV12-4
TGCAGCGTTGAAATTGGGGGCGCGGATACGCAGTATTTT CSVEIGGADTQYF TRBJ2-3 . . TRBV29-1
TGTGCCAGCAGTTCACTCAATCAGCCCCAGCATTTT CASSSLNQPQHF TRBJ1-5 . . TRBV28
TGTGCCAGCAGTATAAGACAGGGCTACGAGCAGTACTTC CASSIRQGYEQYF TRBJ2-7 . TRBD1 TRBV2
TGCGCCAGCAGTCCCGGACTAGCGGGAGACCCCCCCGGGGAGCTGTTTTTT CASSPGLAGDPPGELFF TRBJ2-2 medium-sized TRBD2 TRBV10-1
TGTGCCAGCAGAGAAAACCCTAGCGTGCTTCCAGATACGCAGTATTTT CASRENPSVLPDTQYF TRBJ2-3 . . TRBV7-3
TGTGCCAGCAGCCTCAGGGGTCAAACTGAAGCTTTCTTT CASSLRGQTEAFF TRBJ1-1 . . TRBV3-1/TRBV3-2
TGTGCCAGCAGCTTGGGGCCCACAGGTGGATATAGCAATCAGCCCCAGCATTTT CASSLGPTGGYSNQPQHF TRBJ1-5 . . TRBV5-4
TGCAGCGTTGGTCAGCAGGGCCATGAAAAACTGTTTTTT CSVGQQGHEKLFF TRBJ1-4 . . TRBV29-1
TGTGCCAGCAGTTCGGGACTAGCGGGCGGGTACAATGAGCAGTTCTTC CASSSGLAGGYNEQFF TRBJ2-1 . TRBD2 TRBV25-1